Listed here are 6 T cell receptor beta chains from one sample, sequenced in a study of blood T cell repertoires in COVID-19. Clones were sequenced by immunoSEQ multiplex PCR, and TCRdb holds only the in-frame ones, with some missing. The sample includes around 230,000 clones, 85% to 90% of them seen just once. Sequenced input: peripheral blood. The source of these receptors is a man between 50 and 59 years old with COVID-19, enrolled during active disease.

The chain employs TRBV5-6 and TRBJ1-2, with 8 bases matching TRBD1. Trimming cost V 0 bases and J 5 bases; bases outside gene matches: 6. The CDR3 has 15 amino acids. From germline, CDR1 is SGHDT and CDR2 YYEEEE. CDR3 in amino acids: CASSLGDRPGYGYTF. Written as DNA, the CDR3 is TGTGCCAGCAGCTTGGGGGACAGGCCGGGGTATGGCTACACCTTC.

The chain links TRBV27 to TRBJ2-1, with D perhaps TRBD2 (6 bases). The V end was cut by 6 bases, the J end by 4 bases, with 19 bases between. The CDR3 loop spans 16 amino acids. Per the germline V gene, CDR1 is MNHEY and CDR2 is SMNVEV (reference sequence). The CDR3 region is CASRPVRGGGYNEQFF. The CDR3 DNA follows: TGTGCCAGCAGGCCAGTACGAGGTGGAGGGTACAATGAGCAGTTCTTC.

V usage is TRBV12-3 or TRBV12-4 and J usage is TRBJ2-7; D is possibly TRBD1 (5 bases). The germline V and J ends were trimmed by 3 bases and 6 bases, with 12 bases remaining between them. This CDR3 contains 13 residues. In DNA, the CDR3 is TGTGCCAGCAGTTTTGGGGCACCGACCGAGCAGTACTTC. Amino acid sequence: CASSFGAPTEQYF.

The J gene is TRBJ2-7, the V gene TRBV5-4; tentatively, D is TRBD2 (6 bases). Germline loops: CDR1 SGHNT, CDR2 YYREEE (reference sequence). Trimming took off 4 bases at V and 4 bases at J, with 15 bases between the two ends. CDR3 size: 14 residues. The CDR3 protein is CASSPDGRGYEQYF. CDR3 sequence (DNA): TGTGCCAGCAGCCCCGACGGGAGAGGATACGAGCAGTACTTC.

The chain combines TRBV7-2 with TRBJ1-5; 12 bases are shared with TRBD1. The V gene end was trimmed by 1 base and the J gene end by 0 bases; junction bases not matched to a gene: 7. The CDR3 is made up of 19 amino acids. In germline, CDR1 is SGHTA, CDR2 FQGNSA. The CDR3 region is CASSLGGDRGLYSNQPQHF. Here the CDR3 DNA reads TGTGCCAGCAGCTTAGGAGGGGACAGGGGGCTTTATAGCAATCAGCCCCAGCATTTT.

The chain combines TRBV15 with TRBJ2-1; 14 nucleotides line up with TRBD2. The CDR3 spans 13 residues. Germline V gene sequence: CDR1 LNHNV, CDR2 YYDKDF (reference sequence). The junction had 0 bases not matched to a gene; V was cut back by 0 bases and J by 14 bases. CDR3 residues: CATSREGLAGEFF. The CDR3 DNA follows: TGTGCCACCAGCAGAGAGGGACTAGCGGGAGAGTTCTTC.